The source of this T cell receptor beta chain is a study of OX40 agonist ivuxolimab in advanced cancers. For the study at large: Patients were dosed intravenously with ivuxolimab at 0.01 to 10 mg/kg every 2 weeks. The study enrolled dose-escalation patients with hepatocellular carcinoma, melanoma, renal cell or head and neck cancer. Findings and limits, study-wide: Mean expanded clone counts were higher in CD8+ than CD4+ T cells.

Comment on this clone: Its target is unknown.

Enrollment shut out patients with autoimmune disease history or systemic immunosuppression. This table comes from immunoSEQ multiplex PCR, and its TCRdb copy is limited to in-frame clones, with some not included. Here the sample spans around 100,000 clones, around 90% being singletons. This CDR3 is 13 amino acids long. Germline lookup yields CDR1 SGHTA and CDR2 FQGNSA. Trimming left V 5 bases short and J 7 bases short, with 11 bases between. V gene TRBV7-2 combines with J gene TRBJ1-4; no reliable D call. Sequencing was performed on CD4+ or CD8+ T cells sorted from blood, taken in a trial of the OX40 agonist ivuxolimab. This TCR was sampled from an adult with an advanced solid tumor such as melanoma, head and neck, liver or kidney cancer. The CDR3 sequence: CASSPGRIEKLFF. The CDR3, as DNA: TGTGCCAGCAGCCCCGGACGGATTGAAAAACTGTTTTTT.